Listed here are 8 T cell receptor beta chains from one sample, sequenced in a study of CD8 T cells in Susac syndrome. After extraction with the RNeasy kit, roughly 0.45 to 1 ug of the RNA was reverse transcribed using random hexamers. MiXCR, applied by TCRdb to the immunoSEQ multiplex PCR reads, yields one record per CDR3 protein. This table holds a few hundred thousand distinct CDR3 sequences, 65% to 90% found once. The sample comprised CD8+ T cells from PBMCs. The receptors were sampled from a human donor with multiple sclerosis.

A single count supports this clonotype. The chain uses TRBV4-3 and TRBJ2-7; 11 nucleotides match TRBD2. This CDR3 spans 17 amino acids. Unmatched junction bases numbered 10, after V lost 0 bases and J lost 6 bases. Germline V gene lookup returns CDR1 LGHNA and CDR2 YSLEER. Written as DNA, the CDR3 is TGCGCCAGCAGCCAAGAATTAACTAGCGGGAGCCTTGCCGAGCAGTACTTC. Translation: CASSQELTSGSLAEQYF.

The J gene is TRBJ1-5, the V gene TRBV15; tentative D call: TRBD1 (6 bases). Trimming took 5 bases from V and 7 from J, leaving 15 bases between them. CDR1 LNHNV and CDR2 YYDKDF come from the germline V gene (reference sequence). CDR3 size: 14 residues. The CDR3 protein is CATSDTGSAQPQHF. CDR3 nucleotides: TGTGCCACCAGCGATACAGGGTCAGCGCAGCCCCAGCATTTT.

This sequence joins TRBV4-3 and TRBJ2-7; D uncertain. CDR1 LGHNA and CDR2 YSLEER come from the germline V gene. The CDR3 totals 16 residues. V lost 1 base to trimming and J lost 0 bases, with 13 bases between them. DNA of the CDR3: TGCGCCAGCAGCCAAGCCTGGGGTAGCTTCTCCTACGAGCAGTACTTC. Encoded protein: CASSQAWGSFSYEQYF.

CDR3 region: CASSSQGYSNQPQHF. The CDR3 DNA is TGTGCCAGCAGCTCCCAGGGATATAGCAATCAGCCCCAGCATTTT. The rearrangement links TRBV7-9 to TRBJ1-5; TRBD1 might be the D (5 bases). The CDR3 has 15 amino acids. Trimming stripped 4 bases from V and 0 bases from J, with 10 bases between. The germline V gene has CDR1 SEHNR and CDR2 FQNEAQ (reference sequence).

The chain recombines TRBV7-9 with TRBJ2-2; D tentatively fits TRBD1 or TRBD2 (5 bases each). CDR3 length: 16 amino acids. Between the trimmed V and J ends, which lost 3 bases and 4 bases, there was a span of 15 bases. Germline loops: CDR1 SEHNR, CDR2 FQNEAQ (reference sequence). In DNA, the CDR3 is TGTGCCAGCAGCTTCCCCGGGGCCCCGGTCACCGGGGAGCTGTTTTTT. Translated: CASSFPGAPVTGELFF.

This chain uses TRBV9 with TRBJ2-2; possible D gene TRBD2, 6 bases. Germline V gene lookup returns CDR1 SGDLS and CDR2 YYNGEE. The CDR3 runs 17 residues. V lost 2 bases, J lost 2 bases, and 16 bases lay in between. The CDR3, as DNA: TGTGCCAGCAGCGTTCATCTATGGGCGGGAAACACCGGGGAGCTGTTTTTT. Protein product: CASSVHLWAGNTGELFF.

The chain employs TRBV7-2 and TRBJ1-1, with TRBD1 identical over 8 bases. Germline values: CDR1 SGHTA, CDR2 FQGNSA. The CDR3 runs to 14 residues. V was clipped by 5 bases and J by 6 bases; unmatched bases: 8. The CDR3 coding sequence is TGTGCCAGCAGCCGCAGACAGGGGAGGGCTGAAGCTTTCTTT. Encoded protein: CASSRRQGRAEAFF.

This chain uses TRBV27 with TRBJ2-7; 7 bases are a match to TRBD1. Germline V gene lookup returns CDR1 MNHEY and CDR2 SMNVEV (reference sequence). CDR3 length equals 15 residues. The J segment lost 3 bases and the V segment lost 5 bases, leaving 10 bases of the junction unmatched. The CDR3 here is CASSQAGTAGYEQYF. For the CDR3, the DNA is TGTGCCAGCAGTCAGGCCGGGACAGCAGGCTACGAGCAGTACTTC.